This T cell receptor beta chain was captured in a study of blood T cell repertoires in COVID-19. Sequencing was performed with immunoSEQ multiplex PCR; in TCRdb, only in-frame clones are kept and a portion is missing. This sample has about 270,000 clones, with 65% to 85% found just once. Germline CDR1 is SQVTM and CDR2 is ANQGSEA. The CDR3 is made up of 14 amino acids. After removal of 8 bases from V and 6 bases from J, the junction contained 7 bases not matched to a gene. This clone appeared a single time. The sequenced sample consisted of peripheral blood. The chain is built from TRBV29-1 and TRBJ2-2; 12 positions agree with TRBD2. This clonotype was sampled from a human donor with COVID-19, enrolled during active disease. The donor label of this sample is uncertain. The CDR3 is CSSRLAGEAGELFF. In nucleotides, the CDR3 is TGCAGCTCCCGACTAGCGGGAGAAGCCGGGGAGCTGTTTTTT.